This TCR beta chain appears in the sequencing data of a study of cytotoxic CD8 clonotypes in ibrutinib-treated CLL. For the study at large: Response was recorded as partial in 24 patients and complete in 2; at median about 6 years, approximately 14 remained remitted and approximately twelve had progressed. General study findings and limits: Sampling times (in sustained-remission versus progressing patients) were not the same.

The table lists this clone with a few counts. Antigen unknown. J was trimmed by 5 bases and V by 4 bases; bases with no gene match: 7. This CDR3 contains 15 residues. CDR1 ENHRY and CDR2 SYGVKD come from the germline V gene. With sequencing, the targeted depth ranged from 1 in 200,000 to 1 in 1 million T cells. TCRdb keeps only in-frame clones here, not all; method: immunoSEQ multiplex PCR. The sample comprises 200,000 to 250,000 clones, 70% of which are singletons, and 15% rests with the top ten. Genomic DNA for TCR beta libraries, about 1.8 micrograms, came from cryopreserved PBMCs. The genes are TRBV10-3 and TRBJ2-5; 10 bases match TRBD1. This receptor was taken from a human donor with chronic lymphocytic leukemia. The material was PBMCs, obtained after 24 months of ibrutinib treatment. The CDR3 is CAISVGQGGIETQYF. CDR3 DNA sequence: TGTGCCATCAGTGTAGGACAGGGGGGAATCGAGACCCAGTACTTC.